This T cell receptor beta chain was sequenced for a study of shared clonotypes between healthy human individuals (dated by TCRdb to the early 2020s). Study-wide context: Three men and a couple of women, aged 18 to 49 years, made up the cohort. For each donor, CD4 naive and CD4 memory were each run on three plates, CD8 naive on two plates, and CD8 memory on one plate. The study deeply sequenced blood TCR repertoires of several healthy adults to estimate repertoire size and the extent of clonotype sharing between individuals. Libraries were prepared and TCR repertoires were sequenced by different laboratories using diverse techniques, in order to increase sequencing depth and limit assay-specific biases. Between about 0.85 and 9.5 billion PBMCs per donor were obtained by leukapheresis.

TCR CDR3 regions were amplified from genomic DNA by multiplex PCR using the deep immunoSEQ assay. For each cell subset, the extracted genomic DNA was distributed evenly across all wells of several immunoSEQ 96-well plates, and each plate served as one replicate. For sorted subsets, each replicate PCR was loaded with about 200 ng genomic DNA, equivalent to about 30,000 T cell genomes. The purified libraries were quantified using a Qubit 3.0 fluorometer, sized with a Bioanalyzer 2100, and then quantified again using the KAPA Library Quantification kit. Each immunoSEQ 96-well plate was sequenced on its own single-read 150-cycle Illumina NextSeq 550 flow cell. In the original analysis: Because the immunoSEQ output held only junctional sequences and lacked quality scores, the filtering could not match the filtering applied to full-length reads. To assign V/J genes and CDR3, sequences were annotated against IMGT germline references using PyIR, a Python wrapper for IgBLAST v1.9. Reads were removed for weak V/J assignments (E-value above 1e-6), missing CDR3, stop codons, out-of-frame junctions, or ambiguous translated residues. V3J clonotypes were defined as sequences sharing an identical inferred V gene, J gene, and CDR3 amino acid sequence. To compute the percentage overlap between repertoires, the number of shared unique clonotypes was divided by the size of the smaller repertoire. RTK rarefaction, the Chao1 estimator, and Recon v2.1 estimates of unobserved clonotypes were used to assess repertoire richness. For all TCRbeta clonotypes obtained by the gDNA method from a few donors, generation probabilities were computed with OLGA. The immuneACCESS repertoire file appears here via TCRdb, limited to in-frame rearrangements. These files lack a portion of the clones; in checked studies, under half of the deficit traces to unresolved V genes, and the cause of the others is not known. V, J and clone size were drawn from that table, and D and trimming were deduced from the DNA. The table for this sample lists roughly 720,000 clones; roughly 87% of them were counted only once. The ten most abundant clones make up more than 30% of the sample.

Overall study results and their limits: Pairwise subsampling indicated that sequencing depth was expected to affect the degree of clonotype sharing among donors. Sampling was limited to blood, and TCR repertoires in tissue likely differ from TCR repertoires in blood. About 5% of naive CD4, 3.5% of naive CD8, 2.3% of memory CD4, and over 0.35% of memory CD8 clonotypes were shared across several donors. Larger estimated clonotype richness was generally found for naive subsets than for memory subsets. Compared with non-shared clonotypes, the clonotypes found in all four sorted-subset donors had higher generation probabilities. Because the study included only a small number of donors, the genetic and exposure-history diversity represented was limited. Rarefaction of sorted-subset datasets indicated incomplete sequencing despite the large sequencing depth.

The donors were healthy, HIV-negative adults with no recently reported acute infections or vaccinations. Every donor was a Caucasian adult residing in Nashville, Tennessee, USA. CD8 memory samples were composed of magnetically selected CD45RO+ cells combined with CCR7-negative CD45RA+ effector memory (TemRA) cells. Blood was obtained by leukapheresis, after which PBMCs were separated by Ficoll-Histopaque density gradient centrifugation and cryopreserved in liquid nitrogen vapor phase. Analytical flow cytometry was used to check the purity and quantity of every magnetically sorted T cell population. Each sorted fraction had its genomic DNA isolated and then quantified by UV absorbance on a Nanodrop 2000c. A word on this clone: The antigen this receptor binds is unknown. Base qualities are not recorded, but no much larger clone differs from it by a single base.

CDR1 and CDR2 are read off the germline V gene (reference sequence) as SEHNR and FQNEAQ. V is shortened by 8 bases, J by 5 bases, and the region joining them spans 10 bases. The CDR3 contains 12 residues, cysteine and phenylalanine counted. The DNA shown is the 36-base CDR3, in frame from base 1. Sequencing was carried out using memory CD8+ T cells from PBMCs. Per the publication, the cell subset or site label means: CD45RO+ cells pooled with CCR7-negative TemRA cells. The source of this sequence is a man in his late teens or twenties in good health. Some clones in this sample may be carry-over from other donors' samples. The chain employs TRBV7-9 and TRBJ2-1; the D gene is perhaps TRBD1, on 5 matching bases. The DNA is as follows: TGTGCCAGCTTGGGGCGCAACAATGAGCAGTTCTTC. Translated, this is CASLGRNNEQFF.